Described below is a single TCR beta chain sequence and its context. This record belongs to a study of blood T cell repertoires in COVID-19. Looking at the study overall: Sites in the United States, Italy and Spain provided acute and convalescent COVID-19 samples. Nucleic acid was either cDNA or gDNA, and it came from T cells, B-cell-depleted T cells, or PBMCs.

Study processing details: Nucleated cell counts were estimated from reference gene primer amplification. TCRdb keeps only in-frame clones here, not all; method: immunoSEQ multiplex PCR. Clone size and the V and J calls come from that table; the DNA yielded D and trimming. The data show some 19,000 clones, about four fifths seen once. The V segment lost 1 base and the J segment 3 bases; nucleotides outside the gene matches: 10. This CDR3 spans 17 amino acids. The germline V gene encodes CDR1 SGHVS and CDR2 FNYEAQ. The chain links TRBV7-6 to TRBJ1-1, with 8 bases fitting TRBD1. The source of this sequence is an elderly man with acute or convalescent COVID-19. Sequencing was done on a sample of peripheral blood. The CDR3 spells CASSLGANRGAYTEAFF. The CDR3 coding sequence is TGTGCCAGCAGCTTAGGAGCTAACAGGGGGGCGTACACTGAAGCTTTCTTT.